This is a list of T cell receptor beta chains from one sample in a study of blood T cell repertoires in COVID-19. Clones were sequenced by immunoSEQ multiplex PCR, and TCRdb holds only the in-frame ones, with some missing. The data show 250,000 to 350,000 clones, just under 90% seen once. Sequenced: PBMCs or T cells enriched from blood (not recorded which). These receptor sequences come from a woman aged 50 to 60 who had been exposed to COVID-19. Both conserved end residues are part of each CDR3.

j_call	v_call	cdr3_aa
TRBJ1-1	TRBV4-2	CASSRNRGAATEAFF
TRBJ1-1	TRBV6-5	CASRKGLNTEAFF
TRBJ1-2	TRBV11-2	CASSLGTGGDGYTF
TRBJ2-1	TRBV9	CASSVAADSFNEQFF
TRBJ2-3	TRBV5-1	CASSVPGSDTQYF
TRBJ1-1	TRBV30	CAWSRAFSVPEAFF
TRBJ1-6	TRBV11-3	CASSHRQELLSYNSPLHF
TRBJ1-2	TRBV28	CASSFIGTGKNYGYTF
TRBJ1-2	TRBV5-4	CASSLRGFNYGYTF
TRBJ2-7	TRBV27	CASSLGRGGSSYEQYF
TRBJ1-1	TRBV4-1	CASSQDAVPGTEAFF
TRBJ1-5	TRBV11-2	CASSLDDRIYSNQPQHF
TRBJ1-1	TRBV19	CASSTRLGQGNTEAFF
TRBJ1-1	TRBV25-1	CASSESGSTEAFF
TRBJ1-1	TRBV9	CASSVESSVTEAFF
TRBJ1-2	TRBV5-1	CASSLGQTSNYGYTF
TRBJ2-2	TRBV9	CASSAASGGNGELFF
TRBJ1-6	TRBV3-1/TRBV3-2	CASSQTTTGALGKTLHF
TRBJ1-1	TRBV6-1	CASSEPLQEIF
TRBJ1-5	TRBV2	CASSEDGGRRPQHF
TRBJ1-4	TRBV19	CASSTMTGLIEKLFF
TRBJ2-3	TRBV28	CASSLGGNTDTQYF
TRBJ2-7	TRBV2	CASSDLAGEVEQYF
TRBJ2-1	TRBV5-4	CASSLGVPGQGYNEQFF
TRBJ2-7	TRBV27	CASSSGWEQYF
TRBJ2-1	TRBV28	CASSLLGTSGSSYNEQFF
TRBJ2-3	TRBV7-2	CASSRGLAATDTQYF
TRBJ2-7	TRBV29-1	CSAAGQTYEQYF
TRBJ2-1	TRBV29-1	CSVEGQLETIEQFF
TRBJ1-4	TRBV25-1	CASSVPDRGLSNEKLFF
TRBJ1-1	TRBV7-9	CASSARQYMNTEAFF
TRBJ2-7	TRBV12-3/TRBV12-4	CASSQSYEQYF
TRBJ2-5	TRBV7-9	CASSPRGLAGGQAETQYF
TRBJ2-2	TRBV7-5	CARSQGQRGLFF
TRBJ1-2	TRBV3-1/TRBV3-2	CASSSRDRGLNYGYTF
TRBJ1-1	TRBV7-6	CASSLSGGLVNTEAFF
TRBJ2-2	TRBV29-1	CSAAARSASAHGELFF
TRBJ2-5	TRBV18	CASQRGQSETQYF
TRBJ2-1	TRBV2	CASSVRQGSYNEQFF
TRBJ1-5	TRBV19	CASSIGWGAPQHF
TRBJ1-3	TRBV3-1/TRBV3-2	CASSQDGGPGNTIYF
TRBJ1-4	TRBV4-2	CASSHTPHGTGKNEKLFF
TRBJ2-7	TRBV29-1	CSVRRTSGDYEQYF
TRBJ2-6	TRBV30	CAWFGGSVTGANVLTF
TRBJ2-5	TRBV29-1	CSVDRVGETQYF
TRBJ1-4	TRBV5-1	CASSSQGTEKLFF
TRBJ1-5	TRBV5-8	CASSLAYDRGRTPQHF
TRBJ2-7	TRBV6-5	CASSKAGNYEQYF